This TCR beta chain came from a study of shared clonotypes between healthy human individuals (TCRdb year 2020). Looking at the study overall: The cohort included three men and a couple of women between 18 and 49 years of age. For each donor, CD4 naive and CD4 memory were each given three plates, CD8 naive was given two plates, and CD8 memory was given one plate. To estimate repertoire size and how much clonotype sharing occurs between individuals, the study deeply sequenced the blood TCR repertoires of several healthy adults. Different laboratories and diverse techniques were used to prepare libraries and sequence TCR repertoires, to increase sequencing depth and limit assay-specific biases. Leukapheresis yielded between about 0.85 and 9 billion PBMCs per donor.

V is reduced by 6 bases and J by 0 bases, leaving a spacing of 14 bases between them. The CDR3 contains 15 residues, cysteine and phenylalanine counted. Here the CDR3 DNA is all that survives: 45 bases in frame from base 1. The germline V gene (reference sequence) provides CDR1 LNHDA and CDR2 SQIVND. TCR CDR3 regions were amplified from genomic DNA by multiplex PCR using the deep immunoSEQ assay. For each cell subset, the extracted genomic DNA was distributed evenly across all wells of several immunoSEQ 96-well plates, and each plate served as one replicate. For sorted subsets, 150 to 200 ng genomic DNA, equal to some 30,000 T cell genomes, was loaded into each replicate PCR. Purified libraries were measured with a Qubit 3.0 fluorometer, size-checked on a Bioanalyzer 2100, and measured again with the KAPA Library Quantification kit. A separate single-read 150-cycle Illumina NextSeq 550 flow cell was used to sequence each immunoSEQ 96-well plate. On the study's bioinformatics: Because the immunoSEQ output held only junctional sequences and lacked quality scores, the filtering could not match the filtering applied to full-length reads. Sequences were annotated with PyIR, a Python wrapper for IgBLAST v1.9, using IMGT germline references to assign V/J genes and CDR3. Reads were filtered out if the reads had weak V/J assignments (E-value above 1e-6), no CDR3, stop codons, out-of-frame junctions, or ambiguous translated residues. V3J clonotypes were defined as sequences sharing an identical inferred V gene, J gene, and CDR3 amino acid sequence. The percentage overlap between two repertoires was calculated by dividing the number of shared unique clonotypes by the size of the smaller repertoire. Repertoire richness was assessed with RTK rarefaction, the Chao1 estimator, and Recon v2.1 estimates of unobserved clonotypes. For all TCRbeta clonotypes obtained by the gDNA method from several donors, generation probabilities were computed with OLGA. The table was pulled from immuneACCESS by TCRdb, which kept in-frame rearrangements only. Such tables lose some clones; where checked, under half of the loss comes from unresolved V genes, and the rest has no known cause. That table supplies the V and J calls and clone size; D and trimming were determined from the DNA. The sample table shows millions of clones, and 85% to 95% are seen once. In total, the top ten clones hold 0.9% to 1.4% of the sample.

CD8 naive samples consisted of CD45RO-negative cells that were positively selected for CCR7, yielding a CD45RA+CCR7+ population without TemRA cells. Donors were healthy HIV-negative adults with no recently reported acute infections or vaccinations. Every donor was a Caucasian adult living in Nashville, Tennessee, USA. Blood was obtained by leukapheresis, after which PBMCs were separated by Ficoll-Histopaque density gradient centrifugation and cryopreserved in liquid nitrogen vapor phase. Analytical flow cytometry was used to check the purity and quantity of each magnetically sorted T cell population. Each sorted fraction had its genomic DNA isolated and then quantified by UV absorbance on a Nanodrop 2000c. Results and caveats for the whole study, not just this receptor: Pairwise subsampling led to the expectation that sequencing depth would affect the degree of clonotype sharing among donors. Compared with non-shared clonotypes, clonotypes shared by all four sorted-subset donors had higher generation probabilities. Sampling was limited to blood, and TCR repertoires in tissue likely differ from TCR repertoires in blood. When a few donors were compared, the shared fraction of clonotypes was around 4.6% for naive CD4, roughly 3.4% for naive CD8, 2.3% for memory CD4, and under 0.5% for memory CD8. The small number of donors limited the genetic and exposure-history diversity represented. Rarefaction of sorted-subset datasets indicated incomplete sequencing despite the large sequencing depth. Naive subsets generally had larger estimated clonotype richness than memory subsets did.

Regarding this clone: Its binding antigen is unknown. The input lacks base qualities; no much larger clone sits a single base away.

The sequenced material came from naive CD8+ T cells sorted from blood. Sample cell subset or site, as interpreted from the label and publication: CD45RA+CCR7+. The rearrangement combines TRBV19 with TRBJ1-2; TRBD1 is a weak D gene call, 6 bases matching. The clonotype originates from a man aged 18-30 years in good health. The CDR3 reads as follows: CASRTRGGANYGYTF. The nucleotides are TGTGCCAGTAGGACAAGAGGGGGAGCTAACTATGGCTACACCTTC.